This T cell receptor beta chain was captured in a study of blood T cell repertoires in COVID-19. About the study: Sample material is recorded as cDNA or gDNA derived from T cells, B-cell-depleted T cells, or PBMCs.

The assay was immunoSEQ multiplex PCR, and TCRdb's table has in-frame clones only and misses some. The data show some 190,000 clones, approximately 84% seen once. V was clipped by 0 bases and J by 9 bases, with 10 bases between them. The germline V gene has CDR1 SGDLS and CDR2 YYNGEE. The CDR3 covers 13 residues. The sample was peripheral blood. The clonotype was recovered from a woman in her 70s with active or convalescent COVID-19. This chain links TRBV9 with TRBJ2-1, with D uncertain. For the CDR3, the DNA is TGTGCCAGCAGCGTAGATCAGCGAGGTGAGCAGTTCTTC. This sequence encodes CASSVDQRGEQFF.